The 30 T cell receptor beta chains reported below all come from one sample, sequenced in a study of long-term antiretroviral therapy in people with HIV. The libraries were made with immunoSEQ v3.0 at survey level. The method was immunoSEQ multiplex PCR; TCRdb's version includes in-frame clones alone and lacks a portion of them. The profile shows 10,000 to 15,000 clones, 65% to 85% of them singletons. Material: unsorted PBMCs, obtained 0.8 years before starting antiretroviral therapy. The origin of the receptors is a middle-aged woman with HIV.

V gene TRBV28 combines with J gene TRBJ2-7, with 7 nucleotides matching TRBD1. V shed 5 bases, J shed 3 bases, and the junction held 4 bases outside the gene matches. Germline CDR1 reads MDHEN; CDR2 reads SYDVKM. CDR3 length: 13 amino acids. In nucleotides, the CDR3 is TGTGCCAGCAGTCCGGGACAGCGCTACGAGCAGTACTTC. Encoded protein: CASSPGQRYEQYF.

This clone was observed once. V gene TRBV28 combines with J gene TRBJ2-1; D ambiguous. The CDR3 length is 15 residues. In germline, CDR1 is MDHEN, CDR2 SYDVKM. Trimming stripped 10 bases from V and 7 bases from J, with 23 bases between. The CDR3 sequence: CAISPGVAKQNEQFF. The DNA of the CDR3 is TGTGCCATAAGCCCTGGAGTCGCTAAACAAAATGAGCAGTTCTTC.

This chain links TRBV28 with TRBJ2-7; 10 nucleotides agree with TRBD1. This CDR3 is 14 amino acids long. The germline V gene encodes CDR1 MDHEN and CDR2 SYDVKM. Trimming cost V 5 bases and J 2 bases; bases outside gene matches: 3. The DNA for the CDR3 is TGTGCCAGCAGTCGGGGACAGGGGACCTACGAGCAGTACTTC. Translating it yields CASSRGQGTYEQYF.

The V call is TRBV19, the J call TRBJ2-7; D remains unclear. The CDR3 runs 15 residues. CDR1 and CDR2 (germline): LNHDA, SQIVND (reference sequence). Trimming cost V 3 bases and J 4 bases, with 16 bases left between them. The CDR3 DNA sequence: TGTGCCAGTAGTATCTCTTTTGGAACCACATACGAGCAGTACTTC. Translation gives CASSISFGTTYEQYF.

The chain links TRBV30 to TRBJ2-5; 14 nucleotides align to TRBD2. CDR1 and CDR2 (germline): GTSNPN, SVGIG (reference sequence). CDR3 size: 15 residues. The ends lost 1 base at V and 4 bases at J; junction bases unmatched: 2. CDR3 in amino acids: CAWSAGTSGRETQYF. The CDR3 DNA reads TGTGCCTGGAGTGCCGGGACTAGCGGGAGAGAGACCCAGTACTTC.

The genes are TRBV5-4 and TRBJ2-1; 7 positions agree with TRBD2. V dropped 7 bases and J dropped 0; count of bases not matched to a gene: 4. The CDR3 is made up of 14 amino acids. Germline V gene sequence: CDR1 SGHNT, CDR2 YYREEE (reference sequence). The CDR3 DNA reads TGTGCCAGCCACGAGCGGGACTCCTACAATGAGCAGTTCTTC. As protein: CASHERDSYNEQFF.

The chain links TRBV2 to TRBJ2-1; TRBD2 agrees at 10 bases. Looked up from germline, CDR1 is SNHLY and CDR2 is FYNNEI. V gave up 3 bases and J gave up 6 bases; unmatched junction bases: 5. The CDR3 loop spans 15 amino acids. The CDR3 DNA reads TGTGCCAGCAGTGATAGCCTAGCGGGAGTCAATGAGCAGTTCTTC. The encoded protein is CASSDSLAGVNEQFF.

The rearrangement joins TRBV11-3 to TRBJ2-3, with 10 nucleotides matching TRBD2. The CDR3 loop spans 17 amino acids. From germline, CDR1 is SGHNT and CDR2 YENEEA. J was trimmed by 2 bases and V by 6 bases; bases with no gene match: 11. For the CDR3, the DNA is TGTGCCAGCAGTCCCGAGGCCAGCGGGAGGGCCACAGATACGCAGTATTTT. Translation: CASSPEASGRATDTQYF.

The chain joins TRBV7-6 to TRBJ1-2; 9 nucleotides line up with TRBD1. The CDR3 is 13 residues long. Looked up from germline, CDR1 is SGHVS and CDR2 is FNYEAQ. The V gene end was trimmed by 5 bases and the J gene end by 7 bases; junction bases not matched to a gene: 5. The CDR3 is CASSPTGGGGYTF. For the CDR3, the DNA is TGTGCCAGCAGCCCCACAGGGGGCGGTGGCTACACCTTC.

CDR3 in DNA: TGTGCCAGCAGCTTGGGCGCGGGTGGCAATGAGCAGTTCTTC. Its protein is CASSLGAGGNEQFF. This chain links TRBV5-4 with TRBJ2-1; possible D gene TRBD2, 5 bases. Germline-derived CDR1 and CDR2 are SGHNT and YYREEE (reference sequence). The CDR3 contains 14 residues. Between the trimmed V and J ends, which lost 0 bases and 6 bases, there was a span of 10 bases.

The chain uses TRBV18 and TRBJ2-2; no definite D call. This CDR3 is built from 15 residues. Germline CDR1 KGHSH, CDR2 LQKENI. With 0 bases removed from V and 4 bases from J, the gap between germline ends came to 9 bases. CDR3 residues: CASSPPGPRTGELFF. The CDR3 DNA reads as TGTGCCAGCTCACCACCGGGCCCACGCACCGGGGAGCTGTTTTTT.

The chain has TRBV4-3 and TRBJ2-3; 7 bases are a match to TRBD2. This CDR3 contains 18 residues. Germline V gives CDR1 LGHNA, CDR2 YSLEER. Trimming cost V 0 bases and J 7 bases; bases outside gene matches: 16. The CDR3 spells CASSQDLSGTLVVHTQYF. The DNA for the CDR3 is TGCGCCAGCAGCCAAGATTTGAGCGGGACGCTGGTTGTACATACGCAGTATTTT.

The chain employs TRBV28 and TRBJ2-3, with D maybe TRBD2 (5 bases). Germline CDR1 is MDHEN and CDR2 is SYDVKM. Trimming pared 5 bases from V and 6 bases from J, leaving 15 bases between. The CDR3 is made up of 14 amino acids. CDR3 coding DNA: TGTGCCAGCAGTGTACCCAGCCCGGGGGATACGCAGTATTTT. Amino acids: CASSVPSPGDTQYF.

The chain couples TRBV6-5 to TRBJ2-7, with D possibly TRBD2 on 6 matching bases. Per the germline V gene, CDR1 is MNHEY and CDR2 is SVGAGI. This CDR3 has 15 residues. Trimming removed 3 bases at V and 0 bases at J, with 12 bases between. The CDR3 region has the DNA TGTGCCAGCAGTTATGCGGCTAGCGTCTCCTACGAGCAGTACTTC. Protein sequence: CASSYAASVSYEQYF.

In this sample, this clone turned up once. This sequence joins TRBV20-1 and TRBJ1-1, with a possible D match to TRBD1 (5 bases). The CDR3 runs to 11 residues. The germline CDR1 and CDR2 sequences are DFQATT and SNEGSKA (reference sequence). The V and J ends lost 4 bases and 9 bases respectively, with 12 bases between them. CDR3 in amino acids: CSAKTGTKAFF. The CDR3, as DNA: TGCAGTGCTAAAACCGGGACGAAAGCTTTCTTT.

V is TRBV28 and J is TRBJ1-3; D unclear. Germline CDR1 and CDR2: MDHEN and SYDVKM. The CDR3 has 14 amino acids. Trimming stripped 7 bases from V and 0 bases from J, with 10 bases between. The CDR3 coding sequence is TGTGCCAGCAAGAATGGATACTCTGGAAACACCATATATTTT. As protein: CASKNGYSGNTIYF.

The chain joins TRBV9 to TRBJ1-5; 9 bases are shared with TRBD1. V dropped 0 bases and J dropped 7; count of bases not matched to a gene: 11. The germline V gene has CDR1 SGDLS and CDR2 YYNGEE. The CDR3 runs to 17 residues. CDR3 loop: CASSVGSGQGFTQPQHF. DNA for the CDR3: TGTGCCAGCAGCGTAGGCTCAGGACAGGGGTTTACGCAGCCCCAGCATTTT.

The chain carries TRBV18 and TRBJ2-5, with a weak D call TRBD2 (6 bases). Trimming left V 3 bases short and J 4 bases short, with 9 bases between. This CDR3 comprises 13 residues. Per germline, CDR1 KGHSH and CDR2 LQKENI. CDR3: CASSPTRGETQYF. DNA of the CDR3: TGTGCCAGCTCACCGACTAGGGGAGAGACCCAGTACTTC.

This chain joins TRBV6-5 and TRBJ2-7, with D unclear. V lost 0 bases and J lost 3, with 9 bases in between. The germline gives CDR1 MNHEY, CDR2 SVGAGI. This CDR3 is built from 14 residues. CDR3 bases: TGTGCCAGCAGTTACTCTCCGCGCCACTACGAGCAGTACTTC. The encoded protein is CASSYSPRHYEQYF.

This chain uses TRBV7-9 with TRBJ2-3; 9 bases map to TRBD2. The CDR3 spans 14 residues. The ends lost 5 bases at V and 1 base at J; junction bases unmatched: 1. Germline V gives CDR1 SEHNR, CDR2 FQNEAQ (reference sequence). The CDR3 region has the DNA TGTGCCAGCAGCCGGACTAGCGGCACAGATACGCAGTATTTT. Its protein product is CASSRTSGTDTQYF. Using reference TRBV7-9 and TRBJ2-3 for the parts outside the CDR3, the full variable domain is DTGVSQNPRHKITKRGQNVTFRCDPISEHNRLYWYRQTLGQGPEFLTYFQNEAQLEKSRLLSDRFSAERPKGSFSTLEIQRTEQGDSAMYLCASSRTSGTDTQYFGPGTRLTVL.

V and J are TRBV29-1 and TRBJ2-1, with D uncertain. Looked up from germline, CDR1 is SQVTM and CDR2 is ANQGSEA. Deletions cut 7 bases from V and 0 bases from J, with 16 bases between. The CDR3 extends over 15 amino acids. The CDR3 protein is CSAPIGRSSYNEQFF. The CDR3 DNA follows: TGCAGCGCCCCCATTGGCAGGAGCTCCTACAATGAGCAGTTCTTC.

The chain joins TRBV15 to TRBJ1-1; D may be TRBD1 (5 bases). The CDR3 loop spans 14 amino acids. V was pared by 1 base and J by 5 bases, with 11 bases between. Germline CDR1 and CDR2: LNHNV and YYDKDF (reference sequence). In nucleotides, the CDR3 is TGTGCCACCAGCAGAGCTCCGGGGGAGACTGAAGCTTTCTTT. It specifies CATSRAPGETEAFF.

This rearrangement joins TRBV4-2 to TRBJ2-3, with D hard to call. V lost 1 base to trimming and J lost 2 bases, with 10 bases between them. This CDR3 comprises 15 residues. Germline CDR1 LGHNA, CDR2 YNFKEQ. The CDR3 bases are TGTGCCAGCAGCCAAGGTCAACCGCTCACAGATACGCAGTATTTT. This gives the protein CASSQGQPLTDTQYF.

The DNA for the CDR3 is TGTGCCATCAGTGAAACGACAGGCAACTATGGCTACACCTTC. Amino acids: CAISETTGNYGYTF. The V and J genes are TRBV10-3 and TRBJ1-2; weak D call: TRBD1 (6 bases). The CDR3 is made up of 14 amino acids. Germline V gene sequence: CDR1 ENHRY, CDR2 SYGVKD. The germline V and J ends were trimmed by 3 bases and 2 bases, with 10 bases remaining between them.

V is TRBV12-5 and J is TRBJ2-1; 7 bases are shared with TRBD2. Germline CDR1 and CDR2: LGHNT and FRNRAP. Trimming took 2 bases from V and 8 from J; bases not matched to a gene: 9. The CDR3 is 15 amino acids. This chain's CDR3 is CASGLSLEREHEQFF. The CDR3 region has the DNA TGTGCTAGTGGTTTGTCCCTGGAGCGGGAACATGAGCAGTTCTTC.

The rearrangement links TRBV28 to TRBJ1-2; tentatively, D is TRBD1 (6 bases). The CDR3 spans 14 residues. Germline values: CDR1 MDHEN, CDR2 SYDVKM. The V end lost 7 bases, the J end lost 6 bases, and 18 bases lay between the germline ends. CDR3 amino acids: CASTVYREGDGYTF. CDR3 nucleotides: TGTGCCAGCACAGTTTACAGGGAAGGGGATGGCTACACCTTC.

This chain connects TRBV18 to TRBJ1-4, with D perhaps TRBD1 (6 bases). The CDR3 loop spans 16 amino acids. CDR1 is KGHSH and CDR2 is LQKENI in the germline V gene. Trimming shortened V by 2 bases and J by 0 bases, and 10 bases separated the two germline ends. The CDR3 sequence: CASSPRGGATNEKLFF. The CDR3 region has the DNA TGTGCCAGCTCACCAAGAGGGGGAGCAACTAATGAAAAACTGTTTTTT.

The V call is TRBV20-1, the J call TRBJ2-1; D unclear. This CDR3 has 11 amino acids. Germline CDR1 and CDR2: DFQATT and SNEGSKA (reference sequence). The chain's CDR3 is CSTNTYNEQFF. The CDR3 region has the DNA TGCAGCACAAACACCTACAATGAGCAGTTCTTC.

V gene TRBV5-1 combines with J gene TRBJ1-1; D gene ambiguous. Germline assignment: CDR1 SGHRS and CDR2 YFSETQ. V lost 0 bases to trimming and J lost 10 bases, with 19 bases between them. This CDR3 is built from 15 residues. The CDR3 is CASSLEGSSQRRAFF. CDR3 DNA: TGCGCCAGCAGCTTGGAAGGGTCCTCGCAGCGAAGAGCTTTCTTT.

V usage is TRBV25-1 and J usage is TRBJ2-5, with 8 bases aligning to TRBD2. This CDR3 is 15 amino acids long. The J segment lost 5 bases and the V segment lost 3 bases, leaving 8 bases of the junction unmatched. Germline V gives CDR1 MGHDK, CDR2 SYGVNS. CDR3 residues: CASSDWLAGTETQYF. The CDR3 DNA follows: TGTGCCAGCAGTGACTGGCTAGCGGGCACGGAGACCCAGTACTTC.